The source of this TCR beta chain is a study of blood T cell repertoires in COVID-19. The data were produced by immunoSEQ multiplex PCR, yet TCRdb's version contains in-frame clones alone and is incomplete. Among fewer than 75,000 clones listed, over 70% were seen once. The CDR3 sequence is 14 residues long. Germline V gene data show CDR1 as SGHRS and CDR2 as YFSETQ. The V end was cut by 9 bases, the J end by 0 bases, with 16 bases between. The origin of this receptor is a man between 45 and 60 years old with active COVID-19. The rearrangement uses TRBV5-1 and TRBJ2-7; D gene ambiguous. The source material was peripheral blood. CDR3 nucleotide sequence: TGCGCCACCAAAACGGGTACCTCCTCCTACGAGCAGTACTTC. Translating it yields CATKTGTSSYEQYF.